This T cell receptor (beta chain) is drawn from a study of vaccination effects on CD4 cells after COVID-19. The overall study: Every participant took two doses of the BNT162b2 or mRNA-1273 vaccine. Study outcomes and limitations: Marked clonal contraction of both clone types appeared late after vaccination.

With the ViraFEST assay, the study expanded antigen-specific CD4+ T cells using viral peptide pools, then sequenced them. Investigators separated out CD4+ T cells once around eleven days of culture had passed. Recipients of the vaccine had no prior SARS-CoV-2 infection and negative nucleocapsid antibodies. The culture medium for a few million PBMC per well included 9.5 to 10 IU/ml IL-2 and about 9.1 ug/ml peptides. As to this clone: Its target is not known.

V was pared by 1 base and J by 7 bases, with 19 bases between. CDR1 is SGHTA and CDR2 is FQGNSA in the germline V gene. CDR3 size: 16 residues. The method was immunoSEQ multiplex PCR; TCRdb's version includes in-frame clones alone and lacks a portion of them. The sample comprises over 60,000 clones, 76% of which are singletons, and roughly 3.1% rests with the top ten. This receptor was obtained from a human donor who received a COVID-19 vaccine. The chain employs TRBV7-2 and TRBJ2-5, with D maybe TRBD1 (6 bases). The material sequenced was CD4+ T cells from PBMCs cultured with HCoV-NL63 spike peptides, taken before COVID-19 vaccination. The CDR3 region has the DNA TGTGCCAGCAGCTTAGTCAGGACAGCCCTAGGGGGGACCCAGTACTTC. Translated, it gives CASSLVRTALGGTQYF.